The clone carrying this T cell receptor beta chain was seen only a few times. The data belong to a study of blood T cell repertoires in COVID-19. About the study: T cells, B-cell-depleted T cells, or PBMCs supplied cDNA or gDNA.

Recruitment covered 20 to 25 US areas and drew participants whose ages spanned roughly 18 to 100 years. A COVID-19 case had been met by exposed participants during the 2 weeks before study entry. Clones were sequenced by immunoSEQ multiplex PCR, and TCRdb holds only the in-frame ones, with some missing. The profile shows 150,000 to 200,000 clones, approximately 88% of them singletons. The CDR3 spans 13 residues. Germline V gene sequence: CDR1 LNHDA, CDR2 SQIVND (reference sequence). Trimming pared 7 bases from V and 0 bases from J, leaving 9 bases between. The chain links TRBV19 to TRBJ1-1; D is uncertain. This TCR was recovered from a man aged 65 to 85 who had been exposed to COVID-19. Sequenced: PBMCs or T cells enriched from blood (not recorded which). The CDR3 DNA is TGTGCCAGTACCTTCGGTCTGAACACTGAAGCTTTCTTT. The encoded protein is CASTFGLNTEAFF.